Shown below are 27 T cell receptor beta chains from a single sample sequenced in a study of blood T cell repertoires in COVID-19. This table comes from immunoSEQ multiplex PCR, and its TCRdb copy is limited to in-frame clones, with some not included. The sample includes about 180,000 clones, approximately 81% of them seen just once. Sequencing used peripheral blood. These receptor sequences come from a woman in her forties or fifties with COVID-19, enrolled during active disease.

This clone was observed a few times. The chain links TRBV19 to TRBJ1-2; 8 bases fit TRBD1. The CDR3 extends over 13 amino acids. Germline V gene lookup returns CDR1 LNHDA and CDR2 SQIVND (reference sequence). V was pared by 6 bases and J by 8 bases, with 8 bases of the junction left unmatched. The CDR3 reads CASRTGQGRGYTF. CDR3 sequence (DNA): TGTGCCAGTAGGACCGGACAGGGACGAGGCTACACCTTC.

V is TRBV6-2 or TRBV6-3 and J is TRBJ1-2; perhaps TRBD1 as D (5 bases). This CDR3 comprises 12 residues. Trimming left V 5 bases short and J 3 bases short, with 7 bases between. Looked up from germline, CDR1 is MNHEY and CDR2 is SVGEGT. The CDR3 DNA is TGTGCCAGCAGTAAAGGGGACTATGGCTACACCTTC. Its protein is CASSKGDYGYTF.

This clone appeared once. The V gene is TRBV7-2, the J gene TRBJ2-1, with TRBD2 as a possible D gene (5 bases). V was pared by 3 bases and J by 5 bases, with 11 bases between. The CDR3 contains 14 residues. Per the germline V gene, CDR1 is SGHTA and CDR2 is FQGNSA. The DNA of the CDR3 is TGTGCCAGCAGCTTCCAGGACGGGGACAATGAGCAGTTCTTC. As protein: CASSFQDGDNEQFF. Supplemented by reference TRBV7-2 and TRBJ2-1, the full variable domain reads GAGVSQSPSNKVTEKGKDVELRCDPISGHTALYWYRQSLGQGLEFLIYFQGNSAPDKSGLPSDRFSAERTGGSVSTLTIQRTQQEDSAVYLCASSFQDGDNEQFFGPGTRLTVL.

The chain is built from TRBV5-1 and TRBJ2-1, with 9 bases matching TRBD2. V gave up 1 base and J gave up 1 base; unmatched junction bases: 12. The CDR3 covers 19 residues. CDR1 and CDR2 (germline): SGHRS, YFSETQ. The CDR3 region is CASSLLWASGVTSYNEQFF. CDR3 nucleotide sequence: TGCGCCAGCAGCTTGCTTTGGGCTAGCGGGGTAACTTCCTACAATGAGCAGTTCTTC.

The rearrangement joins TRBV11-2 to TRBJ2-4, with a tentative D call TRBD1 (6 bases). The CDR3 contains 14 residues. The germline V and J ends were trimmed by 4 bases and 5 bases, with 12 bases remaining between them. CDR1 is SGHAT, CDR2 FQNNGV, per germline. Written as DNA, the CDR3 is TGTGCCAGCAGCTACCTTCCAGGGGAAAACATTCAGTACTTC. It translates to CASSYLPGENIQYF.

V is TRBV4-1 and J is TRBJ2-7; 7 bases match TRBD2. The ends lost 3 bases at V and 0 bases at J; junction bases unmatched: 5. This CDR3 is built from 15 residues. Germline V gives CDR1 MGHRA, CDR2 YSYEKL. Written as DNA, the CDR3 is TGCGCCAGCAGCCACCCCGGGACTAACTCCTACGAGCAGTACTTC. It yields the protein CASSHPGTNSYEQYF.

The sample holds one count of this clone. The gene calls are TRBV27 and TRBJ1-5; 11 bases agree with TRBD1. Germline values: CDR1 MNHEY, CDR2 SMNVEV (reference sequence). After removal of 6 bases from V and 7 bases from J, the junction contained 8 bases not matched to a gene. The CDR3 consists of 15 residues. For the CDR3, the DNA is TGTGCCAGCAGCCCCATGGGACAGGGGGTCCAGCCCCAGCATTTT. It yields the protein CASSPMGQGVQPQHF.

This rearrangement joins TRBV19 to TRBJ1-6, with D possibly TRBD1 on 5 matching bases. Germline V gene lookup returns CDR1 LNHDA and CDR2 SQIVND (reference sequence). The CDR3 sequence is 15 residues long. Trimming took 4 bases from V and 10 from J, leaving 17 bases between them. The CDR3: CASSTGDWVNSPLHF. The CDR3 nucleotides are TGTGCCAGTAGTACGGGGGACTGGGTGAACTCACCCCTCCACTTT.

The chain has TRBV10-2 and TRBJ2-1; 10 bases are a match to TRBD1. CDR3 length: 15 amino acids. Germline-derived CDR1 and CDR2 are WSHSY and SAAADI. J gave up 5 bases and V 7 bases, and 8 bases lay outside the gene matches. The DNA of the CDR3 is TGCGCCAGCAACAACCCCGGGACAGGGGACAATGAGCAGTTCTTC. Translation gives CASNNPGTGDNEQFF.

The chain employs TRBV6-6 and TRBJ1-1, with a weak D call TRBD1 (5 bases). Per germline, CDR1 MNHNY and CDR2 SVGAGI (reference sequence). V dropped 5 bases and J dropped 4 bases, with 14 bases sitting between them. The CDR3 length is 14 residues. In nucleotides, the CDR3 is TGTGCCAGCAGTCCTCCATTCGGGGGCACTGAAGCTTTCTTT. Protein product: CASSPPFGGTEAFF.

The chain carries TRBV2 and TRBJ1-1; TRBD1 is a possible D gene (6 bases). The CDR3 spans 15 residues. The V end lost 2 bases, the J end lost 3 bases, and 13 bases lay between the germline ends. Germline V gene sequence: CDR1 SNHLY, CDR2 FYNNEI. The CDR3 here is CASSERGDKDTEAFF. CDR3 DNA sequence: TGTGCCAGCAGTGAAAGAGGGGACAAGGACACTGAAGCTTTCTTT.

The chain has TRBV5-5 and TRBJ1-6, with 10 nucleotides matching TRBD1. The CDR3 has 14 amino acids. CDR1 and CDR2 from the germline V gene are SGHKS and YYEKEE (reference sequence). J was trimmed by 12 bases and V by 4 bases; bases with no gene match: 7. The CDR3 is CASSPGTGVRPLHF. The CDR3 coding sequence is TGTGCCAGCAGCCCCGGGACAGGGGTGAGACCCCTCCACTTT.

V gene TRBV5-1 combines with J gene TRBJ2-2; TRBD2 matches at 8 bases. The CDR3 sequence is 17 residues long. V dropped 0 bases and J dropped 1; count of bases not matched to a gene: 5. Germline values: CDR1 SGHRS, CDR2 YFSETQ. CDR3 sequence: CASSLVAAGGNTGELFF. The DNA for the CDR3 is TGCGCCAGCAGCTTGGTTGCGGCGGGGGGGAACACCGGGGAGCTGTTTTTT.

The rearrangement links TRBV2 to TRBJ2-5, with TRBD2 matching 7 bases. Trimming at V came to 7 bases and at J to 0 bases, leaving 5 bases not matched to a gene. Germline loops: CDR1 SNHLY, CDR2 FYNNEI. The CDR3 consists of 14 residues. The CDR3 DNA sequence: TGTGCCAGCATGGGAGGGAGGTACCAAGAGACCCAGTACTTC. Translated: CASMGGRYQETQYF. The variable domain in full, completed from reference TRBV2 and TRBJ2-5, reads EPEVTQTPSHQVTQMGQEVILRCVPISNHLYFYWYRQILGQKVEFLVSFYNNEISEKSEIFDDQFSVERPDGSNFTLKIRSTKLEDSAMYFCASMGGRYQETQYFGPGTRLLVL.

The genes are TRBV28 and TRBJ1-6, with 8 bases matching TRBD1. CDR3 length: 18 amino acids. CDR1 MDHEN and CDR2 SYDVKM come from the germline V gene. J was trimmed by 7 bases and V by 4 bases; bases with no gene match: 15. CDR3 sequence (DNA): TGTGCCAGCAGTTCCCCACGATCAGGACAGGGAAAGAATTCACCCCTCCACTTT. Protein product: CASSSPRSGQGKNSPLHF.

The chain links TRBV27 to TRBJ1-2; possible D gene TRBD1, 5 bases. V was clipped by 6 bases and J by 3 bases, with 17 bases between them. Germline V gives CDR1 MNHEY, CDR2 SMNVEV (reference sequence). CDR3 length: 15 residues. The CDR3 is CASRPGARGDYGYTF. In DNA, the CDR3 is TGTGCCAGCAGACCCGGGGCCCGGGGGGACTATGGCTACACCTTC.

The V and J genes are TRBV7-2 and TRBJ2-1; D possibly corresponds to TRBD1 (6 bases). The CDR3 extends over 13 amino acids. Germline values: CDR1 SGHTA, CDR2 FQGNSA. V dropped 4 bases and J dropped 3 bases, with 7 bases sitting between them. For the CDR3, the DNA is TGTGCCAGCAGCTGGACAGTCTACAATGAGCAGTTCTTC. Translation gives CASSWTVYNEQFF.

This clone came up once. This chain joins TRBV30 and TRBJ1-2; D is undetermined. Trimming removed 0 bases from V and 8 bases from J, with 10 bases in between. The CDR3 sequence is 12 residues long. Germline values: CDR1 GTSNPN, CDR2 SVGIG (reference sequence). The CDR3 is CAWSVEGPGYTF. The CDR3 DNA reads TGTGCCTGGAGTGTAGAGGGTCCGGGCTACACCTTC.

J is TRBJ1-2 and V is TRBV6-5, with 7 bases identical to TRBD1. Looked up from germline, CDR1 is MNHEY and CDR2 is SVGAGI. CDR3 length: 15 amino acids. V lost 6 bases, J lost 4 bases, and 11 bases stayed unmatched. The CDR3 loop is CASSLSTGNFYGYTF. Written as DNA, the CDR3 is TGTGCCAGCAGCCTATCGACAGGGAATTTCTATGGCTACACCTTC.

This chain links TRBV18 with TRBJ1-1, with unresolved D. V lost 2 bases, J lost 0 bases, and 4 bases lay in between. The CDR3 runs 13 residues. CDR1 is KGHSH and CDR2 is LQKENI in the germline V gene. Written as DNA, the CDR3 is TGTGCCAGCTCACCAGACTTGAACACTGAAGCTTTCTTT. Protein product: CASSPDLNTEAFF.

V usage is TRBV15 and J usage is TRBJ1-4; 7 bases agree with TRBD1. The germline V gene encodes CDR1 LNHNV and CDR2 YYDKDF (reference sequence). The trim removed 5 bases at V and 3 bases at J, leaving 15 bases unmatched. There are 18 residues in the CDR3. In DNA, the CDR3 is TGTGCCACCAGCCCCCAGGGGGAGTTACGTTCGGCTAATGAAAAACTGTTTTTT. Translated: CATSPQGELRSANEKLFF.

The V call is TRBV10-3, the J call TRBJ2-1; TRBD1 matches 10 bases. The CDR3 extends over 11 amino acids. Losses at the gene ends were 11 bases for V and 7 bases for J; bases not matched to a gene: 2. Germline V gene sequence: CDR1 ENHRY, CDR2 SYGVKD. The CDR3 here is CAGGQGNEQFF. The CDR3 nucleotides read TGTGCCGGGGGACAGGGGAATGAGCAGTTCTTC.

This clone has only one observation. This chain links TRBV4-2 with TRBJ2-1; 8 nucleotides agree with TRBD2. V trimming: 4 bases; J trimming: 9 bases; junction bases outside the gene matches: 8. Germline lookup yields CDR1 LGHNA and CDR2 YNFKEQ. The length of the CDR3 is 14 residues. Written as DNA, the CDR3 is TGTGCCAGCAGCCTTTCCGGGGGGGCAAGTGAGCAGTTCTTC. It encodes CASSLSGGASEQFF.

The V and J genes are TRBV3-1 (or the pseudogene TRBV3-2) and TRBJ1-1; perhaps TRBD1 as D (5 bases). The V end lost 4 bases, the J end lost 1 base, and 10 bases lay between the germline ends. Germline values: CDR1 LGHDT, CDR2 YNNKEL (reference sequence). The length of the CDR3 is 14 residues. The CDR3, as DNA: TGTGCCAGCAGCCCCCCCGGACAGAACACTGAAGCTTTCTTT. Amino acid sequence: CASSPPGQNTEAFF.

The V and J genes are TRBV7-3 and TRBJ2-3; 7 positions agree with TRBD1. CDR1 and CDR2 (germline): SGHTA, FQGTGA. V was pared by 5 bases and J by 4 bases, with 9 bases of the junction left unmatched. The CDR3 is 15 amino acids. The CDR3 DNA sequence: TGTGCCAGCAGCAAACAGGGGTATAGCTCAGATACGCAGTATTTT. Translating gives CASSKQGYSSDTQYF.

The chain uses TRBV6-1 and TRBJ2-7; no clear D gene. Trimming took 0 bases from V and 2 from J, leaving 5 bases between them. This CDR3 region has 13 residues. Germline CDR1 reads MNHNS; CDR2 reads SASEGT. The CDR3 reads CASSEARTYEQYF. The DNA of the CDR3 is TGTGCCAGCAGTGAAGCGCGTACCTACGAGCAGTACTTC.

The J gene is TRBJ2-7, the V gene TRBV6-6, with 8 bases fitting TRBD1. The CDR3 covers 14 residues. Per germline, CDR1 MNHNY and CDR2 SVGAGI (reference sequence). Trimming took 6 bases from V and 2 from J; bases not matched to a gene: 6. CDR3 sequence reads: CASRPGTGTYEQYF. CDR3 coding DNA: TGTGCCAGCAGGCCCGGGACAGGCACCTACGAGCAGTACTTC.